These 8 T cell receptor beta chains originate from one sample sequenced in a study of CD8 T cells in Susac syndrome. Random hexamers served to reverse transcribe about 0.5 to 1 ug RNA. TCRdb used MiXCR to reprocess the immunoSEQ multiplex PCR reads, holding one entry per CDR3 protein. Of approximately 100,000 distinct CDR3 sequences in the sample, 80% to 95% are singletons; the top ten hold 0.14%. What was sequenced was CD4+ T cells from PBMCs. The receptors were gathered from a human donor in good health.

The genes are TRBV24-1 and TRBJ2-3; D might be TRBD2 (5 bases). Germline values: CDR1 KGHDR, CDR2 SFDVKD. The CDR3 contains 16 residues. V shed 4 bases and J shed 5 bases, with 18 bases lying between them. The CDR3 spells CATSDPGPNGRDTQYF. In nucleotides, the CDR3 is TGTGCCACCAGTGACCCCGGGCCAAATGGGAGAGATACGCAGTATTTT.

V and J are TRBV2 and TRBJ1-2; D unresolved. The CDR3 runs to 14 residues. Trimming left V 4 bases short and J 4 bases short, with 13 bases between. Germline V gives CDR1 SNHLY, CDR2 FYNNEI. The CDR3 loop is CASSVRRAVYGYTF. DNA of the CDR3: TGTGCCAGCAGTGTAAGGCGGGCGGTCTATGGCTACACCTTC.

The V gene is TRBV27, the J gene TRBJ1-5; D gene unclear. Trimming pared 6 bases from V and 6 bases from J, leaving 9 bases between. The germline gives CDR1 MNHEY, CDR2 SMNVEV (reference sequence). The CDR3 totals 12 residues. This CDR3 reads CASRAGGQPQHF. CDR3 nucleotides: TGTGCCAGCAGGGCGGGAGGTCAGCCCCAGCATTTT.

The chain recombines TRBV6-5 with TRBJ2-1; TRBD2 agrees at 7 bases. With 4 bases clipped from V and 5 bases from J, the junction kept 17 bases outside the gene matches. This CDR3 has 18 amino acids. CDR1 and CDR2 from the germline V gene are MNHEY and SVGAGI. The DNA for the CDR3 is TGTGCCAGCAGTTCCCCTCAGGGAAGAGCGGGGCCAGACAATGAGCAGTTCTTC. Protein: CASSSPQGRAGPDNEQFF.

The gene calls are TRBV5-1 and TRBJ2-1, with no clear D. CDR1 and CDR2 (germline): SGHRS, YFSETQ. CDR3 length: 14 residues. The V and J ends lost 6 bases and 0 bases respectively, with 10 bases between them. The CDR3 loop reads CASKPASSYNEQFF. The CDR3 DNA is TGCGCCAGCAAGCCTGCGAGCTCCTACAATGAGCAGTTCTTC.

This chain joins TRBV7-9 and TRBJ2-1, with D possibly being TRBD1 (6 bases). Germline lookup yields CDR1 SEHNR and CDR2 FQNEAQ (reference sequence). The V and J ends lost 8 bases and 9 bases respectively, with 17 bases between them. CDR3 length equals 13 residues. CDR3 sequence reads: CASSPSTGLEQFF. CDR3 in DNA: TGTGCCAGCTCTCCCTCGACAGGCCTTGAGCAGTTCTTC.

Here the CDR3 DNA reads TGTGCCAGTAGTTTGCCCTGGGGTAGCGGGAGCAATGAGCAGTTCTTC. It yields the protein CASSLPWGSGSNEQFF. V and J are TRBV19 and TRBJ2-1; 9 bases line up with TRBD2. The trim removed 5 bases at V and 6 bases at J, leaving 11 bases unmatched. This CDR3 spans 16 amino acids. Germline loops: CDR1 LNHDA, CDR2 SQIVND (reference sequence).

To note about this clonotype: The junction departs from the called germline gene at one end, perhaps through a read error. This sequence joins TRBV2 and TRBJ2-5; unclear D gene. The CDR3 contains 14 residues. Germline V gene sequence: CDR1 SNHLY, CDR2 FYNNEI. The CDR3 DNA follows: TGTGCCAGCAGTGAACTGGCGGTCCAAGAGGCCCAGTACTTC. Translating gives CASSELAVQEAQYF.